The 18 T cell receptor beta chains reported below all come from one sample, sequenced in a study of CD8 T cells in acute hepatitis C reinfection. Assay: immunoSEQ multiplex PCR; the TCRdb copy retains only in-frame clones and omits some. This table has approximately 39,000 clones, more than 75% appearing once. Time point: naive CD8 control sorted from an acute-time-point sample. What was sequenced was naive CD8+ T cells from PBMCs. These receptors originate from a man aged 30 to 45 with chronic hepatitis C.

For the CDR3, the DNA is TGTGCCAGCAGTTCGGGACAGCTACAGTTCTTC. It encodes CASSSGQLQFF. The rearrangement uses TRBV27 and TRBJ2-1; 7 bases agree with TRBD1. Looked up from germline, CDR1 is MNHEY and CDR2 is SMNVEV (reference sequence). The CDR3 is 11 residues long. Trimming removed 4 bases from V and 13 bases from J; junction bases left unmatched: 4.

The V call is TRBV11-2, the J call TRBJ1-1, with D possibly TRBD1 on 5 matching bases. CDR1 and CDR2 from the germline V gene are SGHAT and FQNNGV. Trimming left V 1 base short and J 4 bases short, with 10 bases between. The CDR3 is 14 amino acids. The CDR3 protein is CASSLARESTEAFF. In nucleotides, the CDR3 is TGTGCCAGCAGCTTAGCCAGGGAGAGCACTGAAGCTTTCTTT.

The chain recombines TRBV7-9 with TRBJ2-1; the D is unclear. Looked up from germline, CDR1 is SEHNR and CDR2 is FQNEAQ (reference sequence). The CDR3 contains 15 residues. The V end was cut by 1 base, the J end by 5 bases, with 12 bases between. DNA of the CDR3: TGTGCCAGCAGCTTAGTCAGTGGAGTTCACAATGAGCAGTTCTTC. This sequence encodes CASSLVSGVHNEQFF.

The chain's CDR3 is CASSLQLTGELFF. In DNA form, the CDR3 reads TGTGCCAGTAGTTTACAGCTCACCGGGGAGCTGTTTTTT. V usage is TRBV19 and J usage is TRBJ2-2; the D is unclear. V lost 5 bases and J 4 bases, leaving 8 bases between the germline ends. The germline V gene encodes CDR1 LNHDA and CDR2 SQIVND (reference sequence). This CDR3 is 13 amino acids long.

This clone appeared a single time. V and J are TRBV25-1 and TRBJ1-1; 7 nucleotides line up with TRBD1. V lost 7 bases to trimming and J lost 4 bases; unmatched junction nucleotides: 6. The CDR3 runs to 13 residues. The germline CDR1 and CDR2 sequences are MGHDK and SYGVNS. CDR3 protein: CASTPGQSTEAFF. The CDR3 nucleotides are TGTGCCAGCACACCGGGACAGAGCACTGAAGCTTTCTTT.

The V gene is TRBV29-1, the J gene TRBJ1-1; no clear D. V lost 0 bases, J lost 0 bases, and 8 bases lay in between. The CDR3 extends over 14 amino acids. CDR1 is SQVTM, CDR2 ANQGSEA, per germline. In DNA, the CDR3 is TGCAGCGTTGAAGACCAGGTTATGAACACTGAAGCTTTCTTT. Translation gives CSVEDQVMNTEAFF.

V and J are TRBV5-4 and TRBJ2-3, with 10 bases fitting TRBD2. Germline-derived CDR1 and CDR2 are SGHNT and YYREEE (reference sequence). The V and J ends lost 7 bases and 6 bases, in that order; junction bases with no gene match: 14. This CDR3 spans 16 amino acids. In DNA, the CDR3 is TGTGCCAGCCGAAACCCGAGCGGGGGGGCCGGGGATACGCAGTATTTT. Protein product: CASRNPSGGAGDTQYF.

The chain has TRBV6-6 and TRBJ2-7, with D possibly TRBD1 on 7 matching bases. V lost 8 bases to trimming and J lost 3 bases, with 11 bases between them. The CDR3 has 12 residues. The germline V gene has CDR1 MNHNY and CDR2 SVGAGI (reference sequence). CDR3 amino acids: CASGGDSYEQYF. The CDR3 DNA follows: TGTGCCAGCGGAGGGGACAGCTACGAGCAGTACTTC.

The V and J genes are TRBV28 and TRBJ2-2; 7 bases are shared with TRBD1. V shed 4 bases and J 6 bases; nucleotides not matched to a gene: 11. This CDR3 is built from 16 residues. The germline gives CDR1 MDHEN, CDR2 SYDVKM. CDR3 in DNA: TGTGCCAGCAGTTCACCGGGACAGAGAGACGCCGGGGAGCTGTTTTTT. It codes for CASSSPGQRDAGELFF. The full variable domain, in which reference TRBV28 and TRBJ2-2 provide the parts outside the CDR3, is DVKVTQSSRYLVKRTGEKVFLECVQDMDHENMFWYRQDPGLGLRLIYFSYDVKMKEKGDIPEGYSVSREKKERFSLILESASTNQTSMYLCASSSPGQRDAGELFFGEGSRLTVL.

The chain links TRBV6-1 to TRBJ2-5; 7 nucleotides match TRBD2. Germline V gene lookup returns CDR1 MNHNS and CDR2 SASEGT. The trim removed 7 bases at V and 1 base at J, leaving 9 bases unmatched. The CDR3 runs to 15 residues. The CDR3 sequence is CASTIAGRIQETQYF. For the CDR3, the DNA is TGTGCCAGCACCATAGCGGGCCGGATCCAAGAGACCCAGTACTTC.

The chain couples TRBV15 to TRBJ2-5, with D perhaps TRBD2 (7 bases). Germline lookup yields CDR1 LNHNV and CDR2 YYDKDF (reference sequence). The CDR3 extends over 17 amino acids. Deletions cut 6 bases from V and 5 bases from J, with 25 bases between. The CDR3 DNA follows: TGTGCCACCAGAGATCTCGGGGCGGGGGCCCAAGGGGAGACCCAGTACTTC. Translating gives CATRDLGAGAQGETQYF. The full variable domain, with the rest looked up from reference TRBV15 and TRBJ2-5, is DAMVIQNPRYQVTQFGKPVTLSCSQTLNHNVMYWYQQKSSQAPKLLFHYYDKDFNNEADTPDNFQSRRPNTSFCFLDIRSPGLGDTAMYLCATRDLGAGAQGETQYFGPGTRLLVL.

The V call is TRBV30, the J call TRBJ2-7; tentatively, D is TRBD1 (5 bases). This CDR3 region has 12 residues. Germline loops: CDR1 GTSNPN, CDR2 SVGIG (reference sequence). V was pared by 5 bases and J by 0 bases, with 8 bases between. CDR3 region: CAWEQDSYEQYF. In DNA, the CDR3 is TGTGCCTGGGAACAGGACTCCTACGAGCAGTACTTC.

The chain employs TRBV13 and TRBJ2-1, with D perhaps TRBD1 (6 bases). In germline, CDR1 is PRHDT, CDR2 FYEKMQ (reference sequence). V was cut by 6 bases and J by 7 bases, with 10 bases left in between. This CDR3 comprises 12 residues. The CDR3 here is CASRVRGNEQFF. The DNA of the CDR3 is TGTGCCAGCAGGGTCAGGGGTAATGAGCAGTTCTTC.

As DNA, the CDR3 is TGTGCCGGAACTTCCCAGTACCAAGAGACCCAGTACTTC. Amino acid sequence: CAGTSQYQETQYF. V gene TRBV30 combines with J gene TRBJ2-5; D is uncertain. Germline-derived CDR1 and CDR2 are GTSNPN and SVGIG (reference sequence). The CDR3 has 13 amino acids. The V gene lost 8 bases and the J gene lost 0 bases, with 13 bases spanning the gap.

The J gene is TRBJ2-1, the V gene TRBV5-6, with TRBD1 matching over 7 bases. This CDR3 spans 15 amino acids. Germline CDR1 reads SGHDT; CDR2 reads YYEEEE. V lost 0 bases and J lost 4; bases outside the gene matches: 4. CDR3 sequence reads: CASSLALQGYNEQFF. DNA for the CDR3: TGTGCCAGCAGCTTGGCTCTACAGGGGTACAATGAGCAGTTCTTC.

The chain combines TRBV6-5 with TRBJ2-1; the D is unclear. This CDR3 comprises 16 residues. The germline gives CDR1 MNHEY, CDR2 SVGAGI. With 0 bases removed from V and 0 bases from J, the gap between germline ends came to 9 bases. The CDR3 region is CASSYSRASSYNEQFF. The CDR3 DNA reads as TGTGCCAGCAGTTACTCCCGGGCCAGCTCCTACAATGAGCAGTTCTTC.

This clone was detected only once. This chain uses TRBV10-1 with TRBJ2-1, with D perhaps TRBD1 (5 bases). The CDR3 is 14 residues long. Germline assignment: CDR1 WNHNN and CDR2 SYGVQD (reference sequence). Trimming left V 3 bases short and J 4 bases short, with 10 bases between. The DNA of the CDR3 is TGCGCCAGCAGTGAAACAGGAGATTACAATGAGCAGTTCTTC. Translating gives CASSETGDYNEQFF.

This chain links TRBV29-1 with TRBJ1-2; possibly TRBD1 for D (6 bases). V was trimmed by 6 bases and J by 6 bases, leaving 14 bases between them. Germline-derived CDR1 and CDR2 are SQVTM and ANQGSEA. This CDR3 is 12 amino acids long. The CDR3 DNA reads as TGCAGCGTCCCGATGGGGGCACATGGCTACACCTTC. Translated, it gives CSVPMGAHGYTF. The full variable domain, completed using reference TRBV29-1 and TRBJ1-2, is SAVISQKPSRDICQRGTSLTIQCQVDSQVTMMFWYRQQPGQSLTLIATANQGSEATYESGFVIDKFPISRPNLTFSTLTVSNMSPEDSSIYLCSVPMGAHGYTFGSGTRLTVV.